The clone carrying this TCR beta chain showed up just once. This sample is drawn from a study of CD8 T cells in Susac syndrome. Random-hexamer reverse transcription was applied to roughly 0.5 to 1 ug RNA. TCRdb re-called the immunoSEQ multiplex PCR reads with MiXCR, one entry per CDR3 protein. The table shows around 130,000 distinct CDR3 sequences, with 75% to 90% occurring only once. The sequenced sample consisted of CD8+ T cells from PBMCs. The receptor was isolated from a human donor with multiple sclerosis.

CDR3 in amino acids: CASSLTGHSYEQFF. Here the CDR3 DNA reads TGTGCCAGCAGTTTAACCGGACACTCCTATGAGCAGTTCTTC. The chain joins TRBV28 to TRBJ2-1; D perhaps matches TRBD1 (5 bases). Trimming cost V 2 bases and J 8 bases, with 13 bases left between them. The length of the CDR3 is 14 residues. CDR1 MDHEN and CDR2 SYDVKM come from the germline V gene.